A selection of T cell receptor beta chains follows, all from one sample in a study of OX40 agonist ivuxolimab in advanced cancers. Profiling relied on immunoSEQ multiplex PCR, and the TCRdb table lists in-frame clones only, not all of them. The sample lists around 9,900 clones; 65% to 75% were seen once. The sequences come from CD4+ or CD8+ T cells sorted from blood, collected in a trial of the OX40 agonist ivuxolimab. The source of these receptors is an adult with an advanced solid tumor such as melanoma, head and neck, liver or kidney cancer. Both conserved end residues are part of each CDR3. D genes are given only for firm matches. Clone sizes are given selectively: once, few, many, or a class where the clone is expanded.

d_call	clone_size	j_call	v_call	cdr3_length	cdr3_nt	cdr3_aa
.	few	TRBJ2-7	TRBV10-1	13	TGCGCCAGCAGTGAAGTCGACTCCTACGAGCAGTACTTC	CASSEVDSYEQYF
.	few	TRBJ2-5	TRBV5-8	15	TGTGCCAGCATTATCAGTAGCTGGGGGAAAGAGACCCAGTACTTC	CASIISSWGKETQYF
.	.	TRBJ2-1	TRBV27	10	TGTGCCAGTGGCCATTTTGAGCAGTTCTTC	CASGHFEQFF
.	.	TRBJ2-6	TRBV15	18	TGTGCCACCAGCAGAGAAGGGACTTTGAGCTCTGGGGCCAACGTCCTGACTTTC	CATSREGTLSSGANVLTF
.	.	TRBJ2-1	TRBV6-6	13	TGTGCCAGCAGTTACCCAGGTGCCAATGAGCAGTTCTTC	CASSYPGANEQFF
TRBD1	few	TRBJ1-2	TRBV7-6	13	TGTGCCAGCAGCTTGGGACAGGGAGATGGCTACACCTTC	CASSLGQGDGYTF
TRBD2	.	TRBJ2-7	TRBV4-1	14	TGCGCCAGCAGCACTAGCGGGAGTGTCGACGAGCAGTACTTC	CASSTSGSVDEQYF
TRBD1	once	TRBJ1-5	TRBV28	14	TGTGCCAGCAGTTCCTCGACAGGGGTTCAGCCCCAGCATTTT	CASSSSTGVQPQHF
TRBD1	.	TRBJ2-3	TRBV30	14	TGTGCCTGGGGAACCGGGACAGGGGTAGAGACGCAGTATTTT	CAWGTGTGVETQYF
.	.	TRBJ1-1	TRBV18	15	TGTGCCAGCTCACCCCGCCCCGGGGAGAACACTGAAGCTTTCTTT	CASSPRPGENTEAFF
.	.	TRBJ2-7	TRBV10-3	13	TGTGCCATGGCTCCAGGGGTTTCCTACGAGCAGTACTTC	CAMAPGVSYEQYF
.	few	TRBJ1-2	TRBV7-3	12	TGTGCCAGCAGCTTAGGCGGGGGTGGCTACACCTTC	CASSLGGGGYTF
.	.	TRBJ2-3	TRBV28	16	TGTGCCAGCAGCTTGGGGGTCGCTATTTTCACAGATACGCAGTATTTT	CASSLGVAIFTDTQYF
TRBD1	.	TRBJ1-2	TRBV6-5	15	TGTGCCAGCAGCCGTCAGGGGGGAGCTAACTATGGCTACACCTTC	CASSRQGGANYGYTF
.	.	TRBJ1-2	TRBV7-2	12	TGTGCCAGCAGCCTAGGTAGTGATGGCTACACCTTC	CASSLGSDGYTF
.	.	TRBJ2-3	TRBV5-6	15	TGTGCCAGCAGCTCTACAGTTTCCCCCCCAGATACGCAGTATTTT	CASSSTVSPPDTQYF